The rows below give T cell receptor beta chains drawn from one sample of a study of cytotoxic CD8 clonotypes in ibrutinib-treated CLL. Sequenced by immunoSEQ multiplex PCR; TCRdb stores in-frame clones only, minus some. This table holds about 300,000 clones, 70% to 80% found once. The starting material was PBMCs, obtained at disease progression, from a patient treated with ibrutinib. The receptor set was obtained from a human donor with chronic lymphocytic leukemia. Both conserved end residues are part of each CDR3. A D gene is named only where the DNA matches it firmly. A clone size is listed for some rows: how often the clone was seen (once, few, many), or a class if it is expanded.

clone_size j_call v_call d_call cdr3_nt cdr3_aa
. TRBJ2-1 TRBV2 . TGTGCCAGCAGCCAGGGTGGATCGATCTACAATGAGCAGTTCTTC CASSQGGSIYNEQFF
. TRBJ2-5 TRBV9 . TGTGCCAGCAGCGTAGACGTGGGCTTACAAGAGACCCAGTACTTC CASSVDVGLQETQYF
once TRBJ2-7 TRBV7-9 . TGTGCCAGCAGCCTAGATCAGCACGAGCAGTACTTC CASSLDQHEQYF
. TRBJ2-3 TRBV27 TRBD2 TGTGCCAGCAGTTTGGATCCTAGCGGGGCGGATACGCAGTATTTT CASSLDPSGADTQYF
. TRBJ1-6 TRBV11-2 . TGTGCCAGCAGCTTAGCCGTGGGGCCACGGGGTCTACCCCTCCACTTT CASSLAVGPRGLPLHF
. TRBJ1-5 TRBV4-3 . TGCGCCAGCAGCCAAGGCAGAGATCAGCCCCAGCATTTT CASSQGRDQPQHF
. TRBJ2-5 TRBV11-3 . TGTGCCAGCAGCTTAGCCCGGGACACAGGAAAAGAGACCCAGTACTTC CASSLARDTGKETQYF
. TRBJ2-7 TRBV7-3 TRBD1 TGTGCCAGCAGCTGGGACAGACCCTACGAGCAGTACTTC CASSWDRPYEQYF
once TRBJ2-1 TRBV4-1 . TGCGCCAGCAGCCCTTCCTTCACAAGCGACCGTGGTTTTTACAATGAGCAGTTCTTC CASSPSFTSDRGFYNEQFF
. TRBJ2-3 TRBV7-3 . TGTGCCAGCGGAAGCGGTACCCACACAGATACGCAGTATTTT CASGSGTHTDTQYF
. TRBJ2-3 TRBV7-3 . TGTGCCAGCAGCCAAGGGGACACGCAGTATTTT CASSQGDTQYF
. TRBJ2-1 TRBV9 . TGTGCCAGCAGTTCATGGGATGAGCAGTTCTTC CASSSWDEQFF
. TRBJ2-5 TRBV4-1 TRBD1 TGCGCCAGCAGCCCCGGACAGGGGGCAGACGAGACCCAGTACTTC CASSPGQGADETQYF
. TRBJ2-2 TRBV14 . TGTGCCAGCAGCCACCGCCCCCGGGGCCTAGTCGGGCCATGGACAACCGGGGAGCTGTTTTTT CASSHRPRGLVGPWTTGELFF
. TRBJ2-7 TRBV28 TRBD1 TGTGCCAGCAGGCTACAGGGGTCAAAAGACGAGCAGTACTTC CASRLQGSKDEQYF
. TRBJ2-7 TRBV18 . TGTGCCAGCTCCCCTTCCCAAAACAATTACGAGCAGTACTTC CASSPSQNNYEQYF
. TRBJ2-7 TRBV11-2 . TGTGCCAGCAGCTTGGGACTCCTGCCCTACGAGCAGTACTTC CASSLGLLPYEQYF
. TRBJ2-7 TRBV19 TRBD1 TGTGCCAGTAGTATTGCGACAGGGATCTACGAGCAGTACTTC CASSIATGIYEQYF
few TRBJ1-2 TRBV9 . TGTGCCAGCAGCCCCCGTCGGGTCGCCTATGGCTACACCTTC CASSPRRVAYGYTF
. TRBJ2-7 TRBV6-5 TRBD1 TGTGCCAGCAGCCCTTACAGGGGGCGTGAGCAGTACTTC CASSPYRGREQYF
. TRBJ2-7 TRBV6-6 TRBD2 TGTGCCAGCAACGGAGCGGGATGGTACGAGCAGTACTTC CASNGAGWYEQYF
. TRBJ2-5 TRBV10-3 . TGTGCCATCGGGCTAAATCGGGGGTACCAAGAGACCCAGTACTTC CAIGLNRGYQETQYF
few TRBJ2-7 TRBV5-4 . TGTGCCAGCAGCTACCGACCAGCCTACGAGCAGTACTTC CASSYRPAYEQYF
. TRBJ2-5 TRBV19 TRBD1 TGTGCCAGTAGTATGGCAGGGGGCATAGAGACCCAGTACTTC CASSMAGGIETQYF
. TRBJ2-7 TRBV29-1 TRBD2 TGCAGCGCCTCCGGGACTAGCTACGGCGAGCAGTACTTC CSASGTSYGEQYF
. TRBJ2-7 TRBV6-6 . TGTGCCAGCAGGGAACAGGGTCGCGAGCAGTACTTC CASREQGREQYF
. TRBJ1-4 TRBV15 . TGTGCCACCAGCAGGGGGCCCGGGGGCCAACTGTTTTTT CATSRGPGGQLFF
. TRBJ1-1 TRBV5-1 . TGCGCCAGCAGCTTGGGGCCGGGTACGATGGACATGAACACTGAAGCTTTCTTT CASSLGPGTMDMNTEAFF
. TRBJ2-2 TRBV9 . TGTGCCAGCAGCGGGGCAGGGTACACCGGGGAGCTGTTTTTT CASSGAGYTGELFF
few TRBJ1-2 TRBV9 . TGTGCCAGCAGCGGACCGGGCTACACCTTC CASSGPGYTF
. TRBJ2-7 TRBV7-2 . TGTGCCAGCAGCCCCGACAGGAGATCCTACGAGCAGTACTTC CASSPDRRSYEQYF
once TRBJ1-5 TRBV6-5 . TGTGCCAGCAGTTACTCCAGGCCTAGCAATCAGCCCCAGCATTTT CASSYSRPSNQPQHF
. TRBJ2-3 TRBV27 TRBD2 TGTGCCAGCACCAACCCCCCTCGACTAGCGGGATATACGCAGTATTTT CASTNPPRLAGYTQYF
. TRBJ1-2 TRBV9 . TGTGCCAGCAGCGTAGGGGCGGGCCTACGAAACTATGGCTACACCTTC CASSVGAGLRNYGYTF
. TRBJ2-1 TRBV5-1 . TGCGCCAGCAGCTTGGATAGGTCCTACCACCTCTCCTACAATGAGCAGTTCTTC CASSLDRSYHLSYNEQFF
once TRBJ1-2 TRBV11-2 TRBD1 TGTGCCAGCAGCTTAGAGGGCAGGGGGTTCGCAGCTAACTATGGCTACACCTTC CASSLEGRGFAANYGYTF
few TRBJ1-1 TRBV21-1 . TGTGCCAGCAGCCCACGACTGATGAACACTGAAGCTTTCTTT CASSPRLMNTEAFF
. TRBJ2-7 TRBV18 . TGTGCCAGCTCAACTGGGGCAAGGAACGAGCAGTACTTC CASSTGARNEQYF
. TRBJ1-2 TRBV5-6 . TGTGCCAGCAGTATCGGGGGTAACTATGGCTACACCTTC CASSIGGNYGYTF
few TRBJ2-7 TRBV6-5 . TGTGCCAGCGGGAGCGTCGAGCAGTACTTC CASGSVEQYF
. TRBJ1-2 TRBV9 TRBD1 TGTGCCAGCAGCCCAGGGGACAGGGATTCTTATGGCTACACCTTC CASSPGDRDSYGYTF
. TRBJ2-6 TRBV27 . TGTGCCAGCAGTTTATATTCTGGGGCCAACGTCCTGACTTTC CASSLYSGANVLTF
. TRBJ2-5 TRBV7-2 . TGTGCCAGCAGCTTTGCGGGGAGGGGGGAGACCCAGTACTTC CASSFAGRGETQYF
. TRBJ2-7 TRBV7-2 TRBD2 TGTGCCAGCAGCTCCAGTAGGACTAGCGGGTACTACGAGCAGTACTTC CASSSSRTSGYYEQYF
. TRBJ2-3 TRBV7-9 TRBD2 TGTGCCAGCTCCGGACTAGCGGGAGGGAGGGGCACAGATACGCAGTATTTT CASSGLAGGRGTDTQYF
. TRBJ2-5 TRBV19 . TGTGCCAGTAGTATAGACCTGGGAGGAGAGACCCAGTACTTC CASSIDLGGETQYF
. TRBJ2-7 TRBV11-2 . TGTGCCAGCAGCTTAGTTGAGGAGCAGTACTTC CASSLVEEQYF
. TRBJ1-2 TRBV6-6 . TGTGCCAGCAGTCCCGGGGTGCCCCTAAACTATGGCTACACCTTC CASSPGVPLNYGYTF
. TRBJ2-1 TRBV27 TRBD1 TGTGCCAGCAGGGGGAGGGGACAGGGGGTCTACAATGAGCAGTTCTTC CASRGRGQGVYNEQFF
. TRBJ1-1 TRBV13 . TGTGCCAGCAGCTTAAGGGCAGGGACCCCTGAAGCTTTCTTT CASSLRAGTPEAFF
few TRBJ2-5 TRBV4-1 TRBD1 TGCGCCAGCAGCCAAGAGGGGGACAGGGCGGGTTGGTGGGAGACCCAGTACTTC CASSQEGDRAGWWETQYF
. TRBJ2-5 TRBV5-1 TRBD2 TGCGCCAGCAGCTGGGGACTAGCGGGGAAAGAGACCCAGTACTTC CASSWGLAGKETQYF
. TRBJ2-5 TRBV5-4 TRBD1 TGTGCCAGCAGCGTCAGGGGGCGCAGAGAGACCCAGTACTTC CASSVRGRRETQYF
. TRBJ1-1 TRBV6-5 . TGTGCCAGCAGTAGGGGCGGGAACACTGAAGCTTTCTTT CASSRGGNTEAFF
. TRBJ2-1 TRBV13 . TGTGCCAGCAGCGACCATAGCGGCCCCGCCGGGGTGGGCAATAATGAGCAGTTCTTC CASSDHSGPAGVGNNEQFF
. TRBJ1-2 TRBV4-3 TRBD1 TGCGCCAGCAGCCAAGATATCCGGGGACAGAATGGCTACACCTTC CASSQDIRGQNGYTF
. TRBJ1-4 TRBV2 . TGTGCCAGCAATCCCCTTGGGAAAGCTAATGAAAAACTGTTTTTT CASNPLGKANEKLFF
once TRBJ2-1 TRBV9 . TGTGCCAGCAGCGTCCGGAGGTTTTTACTGTGCTCCTACAATGAGCAGTTCTTC CASSVRRFLLCSYNEQFF